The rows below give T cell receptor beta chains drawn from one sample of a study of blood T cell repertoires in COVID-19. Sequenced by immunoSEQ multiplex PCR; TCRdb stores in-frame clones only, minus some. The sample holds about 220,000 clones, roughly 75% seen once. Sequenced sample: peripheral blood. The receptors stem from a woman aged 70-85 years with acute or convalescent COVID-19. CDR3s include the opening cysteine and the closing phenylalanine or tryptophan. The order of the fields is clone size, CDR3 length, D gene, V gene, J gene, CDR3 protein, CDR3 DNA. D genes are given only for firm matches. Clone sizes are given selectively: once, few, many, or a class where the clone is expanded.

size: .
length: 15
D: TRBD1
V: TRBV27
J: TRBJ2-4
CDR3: CASRGTGGTKNIQYF
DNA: TGTGCCAGCAGGGGGACAGGGGGCACCAAAAACATTCAGTACTTC

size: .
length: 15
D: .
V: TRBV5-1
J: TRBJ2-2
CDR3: CASSFVGQNTGELFF
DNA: TGCGCCAGCAGCTTCGTAGGACAGAACACCGGGGAGCTGTTTTTT

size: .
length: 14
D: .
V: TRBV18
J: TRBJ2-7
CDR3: CASSSGGKIHEQYF
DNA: TGTGCCAGCTCATCAGGGGGGAAGATACACGAGCAGTACTTC

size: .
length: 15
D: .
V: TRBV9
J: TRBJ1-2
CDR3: CASSVDPGKNYGYTF
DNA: TGTGCCAGCAGCGTAGACCCAGGGAAGAACTATGGCTACACCTTC

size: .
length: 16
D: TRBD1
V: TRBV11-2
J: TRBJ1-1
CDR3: CASSSRTGGKNTEAFF
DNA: TGTGCCAGCAGCTCTAGGACAGGGGGAAAGAACACTGAAGCTTTCTTT

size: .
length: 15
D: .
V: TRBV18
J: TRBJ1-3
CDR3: CASSPQGISGNTIYF
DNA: TGTGCCAGCTCACCCCAGGGGATCTCTGGAAACACCATATATTTT

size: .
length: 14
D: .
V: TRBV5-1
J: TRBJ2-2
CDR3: CASSSTLNTGELFF
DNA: TGCGCCAGCAGCTCGACACTGAACACCGGGGAGCTGTTTTTT

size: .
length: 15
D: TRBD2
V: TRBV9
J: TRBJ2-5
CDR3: CASSRTSFSGETQYF
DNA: TGTGCCAGCAGCCGGACTAGTTTCTCCGGAGAGACCCAGTACTTC

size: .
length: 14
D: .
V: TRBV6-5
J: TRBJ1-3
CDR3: CASKLVAGGNTIYF
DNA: TGTGCCAGCAAACTGGTGGCGGGGGGAAACACCATATATTTT

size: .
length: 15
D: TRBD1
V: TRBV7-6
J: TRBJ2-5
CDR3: CASSLGTGGRETQYF
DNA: TGTGCCAGCAGCTTAGGCACAGGGGGCAGGGAGACCCAGTACTTC

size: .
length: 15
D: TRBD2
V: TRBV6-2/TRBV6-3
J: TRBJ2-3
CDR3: CASSQRGAGTDTQYF
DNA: TGTGCCAGCAGCCAGCGGGGGGCCGGTACAGATACGCAGTATTTT

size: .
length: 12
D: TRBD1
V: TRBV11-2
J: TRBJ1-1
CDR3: CASSPFGTGAFF
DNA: TGTGCCAGCAGCCCCTTTGGGACAGGAGCTTTCTTT

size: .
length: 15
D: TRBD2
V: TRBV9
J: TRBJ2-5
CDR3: CASSAGLAGGETQYF
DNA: TGTGCCAGCAGCGCGGGACTAGCGGGGGGAGAGACCCAGTACTTC

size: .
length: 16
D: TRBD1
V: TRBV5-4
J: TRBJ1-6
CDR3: CASSVGTDSISSPLHF
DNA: TGTGCCAGCAGCGTGGGGACAGATTCCATAAGTTCACCCCTCCACTTT

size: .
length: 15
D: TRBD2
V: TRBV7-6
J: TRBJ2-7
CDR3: CASSQTSGLSNEQYF
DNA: TGTGCCAGCAGCCAAACTAGCGGGTTGTCTAACGAGCAGTACTTC

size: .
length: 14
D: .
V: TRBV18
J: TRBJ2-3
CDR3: CASSSPLRTDTQYF
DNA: TGTGCCAGCTCATCACCCCTTCGCACAGATACGCAGTATTTT

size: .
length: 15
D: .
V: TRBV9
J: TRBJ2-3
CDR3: CASSVDPGSRNTQYF
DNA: TGTGCCAGCAGCGTAGACCCGGGGAGTCGGAATACGCAGTATTTT

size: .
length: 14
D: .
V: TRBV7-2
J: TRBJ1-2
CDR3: CASSPARTNYGYTF
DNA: TGTGCCAGCAGCCCAGCGAGAACTAACTATGGCTACACCTTC

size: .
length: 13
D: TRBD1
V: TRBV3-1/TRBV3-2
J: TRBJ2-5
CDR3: CASSPTGEETQYF
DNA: TGTGCCAGCAGCCCGACAGGGGAAGAGACCCAATACTTC

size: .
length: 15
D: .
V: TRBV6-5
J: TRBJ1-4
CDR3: CASSYSSGYNEKLFF
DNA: TGTGCCAGCAGTTACTCGTCAGGGTATAATGAAAAACTGTTTTTT

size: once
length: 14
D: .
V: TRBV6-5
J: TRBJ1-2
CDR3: CASSYSQGLRGYTF
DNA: TGTGCCAGCAGTTACTCTCAGGGTTTGAGGGGCTACACCTTC

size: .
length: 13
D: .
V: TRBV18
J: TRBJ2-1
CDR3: CASSPITRDEQFF
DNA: TGTGCCAGCTCACCAATTACGCGGGATGAGCAGTTCTTC

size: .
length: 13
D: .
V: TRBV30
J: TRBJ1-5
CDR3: CAWSLRLNQPQHF
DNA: TGTGCCTGGAGTCTCCGGTTGAATCAGCCCCAGCATTTT

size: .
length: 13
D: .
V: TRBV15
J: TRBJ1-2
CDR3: CATSREGVDGYTF
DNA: TGTGCCACCAGCAGAGAAGGGGTTGATGGCTACACCTTC

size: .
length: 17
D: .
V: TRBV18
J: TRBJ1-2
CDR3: CASSPPEWGPANYGYTF
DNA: TGTGCCAGCTCACCACCGGAGTGGGGGCCGGCTAACTATGGCTACACCTTC

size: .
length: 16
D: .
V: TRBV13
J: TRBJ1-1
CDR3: CASSSQGQTLNTEAFF
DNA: TGTGCCAGCAGCTCACAAGGACAGACCTTGAACACTGAAGCTTTCTTT

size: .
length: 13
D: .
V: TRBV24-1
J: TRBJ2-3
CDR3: CATSDWRTDTQYF
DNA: TGTGCCACCAGTGATTGGCGCACAGATACGCAGTATTTT

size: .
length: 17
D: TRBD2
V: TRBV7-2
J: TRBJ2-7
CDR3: CASSFPIAGGFDYEQYF
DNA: TGTGCCAGCAGCTTCCCCATAGCGGGGGGTTTCGACTACGAGCAGTACTTC

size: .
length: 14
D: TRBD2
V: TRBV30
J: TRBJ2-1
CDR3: CAWGPGLPHNEQFF
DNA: TGTGCCTGGGGTCCGGGACTACCTCACAATGAGCAGTTCTTC

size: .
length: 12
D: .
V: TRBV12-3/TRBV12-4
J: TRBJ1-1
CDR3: CASSLSRWEAFF
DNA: TGTGCCAGCAGTTTATCCCGGTGGGAAGCTTTCTTT

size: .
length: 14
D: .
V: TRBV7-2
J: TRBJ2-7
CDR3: CASSLGRGSYEQYF
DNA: TGTGCCAGCAGCTTAGGTCGGGGCTCCTACGAGCAGTACTTC

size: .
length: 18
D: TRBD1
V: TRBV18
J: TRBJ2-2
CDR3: CASSPPDDREINTGELFF
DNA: TGTGCCAGCTCACCACCGGACGACAGGGAAATCAACACCGGGGAGCTGTTTTTT

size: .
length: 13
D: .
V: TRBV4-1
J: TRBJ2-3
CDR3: CASSHPSADTQYF
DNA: TGCGCCAGCAGCCACCCGTCCGCAGATACGCAGTATTTT